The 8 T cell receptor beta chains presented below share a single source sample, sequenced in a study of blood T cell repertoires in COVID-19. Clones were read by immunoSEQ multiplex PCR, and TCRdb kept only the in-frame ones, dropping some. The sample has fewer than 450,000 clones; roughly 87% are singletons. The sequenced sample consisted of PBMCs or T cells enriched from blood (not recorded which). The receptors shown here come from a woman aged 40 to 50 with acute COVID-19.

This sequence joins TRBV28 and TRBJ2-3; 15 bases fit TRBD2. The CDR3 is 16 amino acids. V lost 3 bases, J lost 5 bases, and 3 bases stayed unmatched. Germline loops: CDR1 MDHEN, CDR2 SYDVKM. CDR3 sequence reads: CASSFWTSGGVDTQYF. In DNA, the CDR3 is TGTGCCAGCAGTTTCTGGACTAGCGGGGGGGTAGATACGCAGTATTTT.

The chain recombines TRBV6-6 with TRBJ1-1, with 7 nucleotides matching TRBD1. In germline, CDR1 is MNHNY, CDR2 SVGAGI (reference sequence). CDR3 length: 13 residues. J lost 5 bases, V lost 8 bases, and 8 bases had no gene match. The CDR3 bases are TGTGCCAGCTCGTTGACAGGGTTGACTGAAGCTTTCTTT. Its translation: CASSLTGLTEAFF.

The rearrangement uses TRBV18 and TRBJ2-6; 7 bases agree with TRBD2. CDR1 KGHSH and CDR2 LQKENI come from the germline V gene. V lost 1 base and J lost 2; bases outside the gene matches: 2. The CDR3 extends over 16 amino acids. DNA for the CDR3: TGTGCCAGCTCACCACGGGGGGGTACTGGGGCCAACGTCCTGACTTTC. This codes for CASSPRGGTGANVLTF.

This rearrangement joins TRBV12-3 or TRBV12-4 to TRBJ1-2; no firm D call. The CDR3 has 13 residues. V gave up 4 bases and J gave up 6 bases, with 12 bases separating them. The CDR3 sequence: CASSSLGGNGYTF. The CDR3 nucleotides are TGTGCCAGCAGTTCCCTGGGAGGGAATGGCTACACCTTC.

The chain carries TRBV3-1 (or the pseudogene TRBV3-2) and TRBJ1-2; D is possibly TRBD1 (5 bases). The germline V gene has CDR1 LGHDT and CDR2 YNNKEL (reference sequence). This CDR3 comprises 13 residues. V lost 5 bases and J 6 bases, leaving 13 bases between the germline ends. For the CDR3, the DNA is TGTGCCAGCAGCATGCGTCCCAGGGATGGCTACACCTTC. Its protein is CASSMRPRDGYTF.

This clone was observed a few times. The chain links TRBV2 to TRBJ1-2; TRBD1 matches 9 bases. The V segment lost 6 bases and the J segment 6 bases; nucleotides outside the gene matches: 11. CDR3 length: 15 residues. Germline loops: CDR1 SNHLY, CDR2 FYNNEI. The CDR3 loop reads CASRPGQGRGHGYTF. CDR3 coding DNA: TGTGCCAGCAGACCGGGACAGGGACGAGGGCATGGCTACACCTTC. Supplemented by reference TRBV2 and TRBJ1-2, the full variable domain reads EPEVTQTPSHQVTQMGQEVILRCVPISNHLYFYWYRQILGQKVEFLVSFYNNEISEKSEIFDDQFSVERPDGSNFTLKIRSTKLEDSAMYFCASRPGQGRGHGYTFGSGTRLTVV.

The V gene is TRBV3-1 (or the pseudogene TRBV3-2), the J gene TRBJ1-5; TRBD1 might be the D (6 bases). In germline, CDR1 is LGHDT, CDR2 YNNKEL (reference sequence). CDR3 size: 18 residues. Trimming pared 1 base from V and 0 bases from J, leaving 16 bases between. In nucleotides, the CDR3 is TGTGCCAGCAGCCAAGCTGCCAGGGGAGGGGATAGCAATCAGCCCCAGCATTTT. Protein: CASSQAARGGDSNQPQHF.

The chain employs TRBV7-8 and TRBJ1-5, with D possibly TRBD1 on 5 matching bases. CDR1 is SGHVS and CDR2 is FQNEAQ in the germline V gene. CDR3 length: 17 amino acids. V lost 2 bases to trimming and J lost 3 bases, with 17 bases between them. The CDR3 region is CASSLPGRQFINQPQHF. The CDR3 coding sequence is TGTGCCAGCAGCTTACCCGGGAGACAGTTTATCAATCAGCCCCAGCATTTT.